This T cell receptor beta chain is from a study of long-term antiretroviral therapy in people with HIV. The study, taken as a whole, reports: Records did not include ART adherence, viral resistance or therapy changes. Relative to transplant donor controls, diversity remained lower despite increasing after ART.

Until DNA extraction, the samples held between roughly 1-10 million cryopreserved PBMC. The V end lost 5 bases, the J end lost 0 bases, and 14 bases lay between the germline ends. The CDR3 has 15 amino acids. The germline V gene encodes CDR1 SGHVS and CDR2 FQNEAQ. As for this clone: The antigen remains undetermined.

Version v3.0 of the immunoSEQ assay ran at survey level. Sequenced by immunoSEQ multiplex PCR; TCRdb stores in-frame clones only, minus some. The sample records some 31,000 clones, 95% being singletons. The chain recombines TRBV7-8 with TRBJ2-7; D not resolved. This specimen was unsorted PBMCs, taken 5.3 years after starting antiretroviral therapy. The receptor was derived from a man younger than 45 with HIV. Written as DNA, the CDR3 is TGTGCCAGCAGCGTTTTCACCCGTAGCTCCTACGAGCAGTACTTC. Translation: CASSVFTRSSYEQYF.